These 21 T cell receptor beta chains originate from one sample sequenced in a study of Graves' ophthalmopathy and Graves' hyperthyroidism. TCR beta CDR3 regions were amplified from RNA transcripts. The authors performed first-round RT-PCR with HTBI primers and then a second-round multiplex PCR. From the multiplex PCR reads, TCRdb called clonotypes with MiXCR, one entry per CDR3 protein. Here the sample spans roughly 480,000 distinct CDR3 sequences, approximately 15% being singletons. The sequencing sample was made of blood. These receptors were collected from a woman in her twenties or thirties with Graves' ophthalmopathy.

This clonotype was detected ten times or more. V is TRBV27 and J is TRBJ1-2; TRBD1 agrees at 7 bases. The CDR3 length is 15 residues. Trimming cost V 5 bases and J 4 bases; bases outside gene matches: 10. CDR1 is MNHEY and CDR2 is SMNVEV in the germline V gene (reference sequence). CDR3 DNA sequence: TGTGCCAGCAGTCTTGGACCGGGACAGAGCTATGGCTACACCTTC. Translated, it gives CASSLGPGQSYGYTF.

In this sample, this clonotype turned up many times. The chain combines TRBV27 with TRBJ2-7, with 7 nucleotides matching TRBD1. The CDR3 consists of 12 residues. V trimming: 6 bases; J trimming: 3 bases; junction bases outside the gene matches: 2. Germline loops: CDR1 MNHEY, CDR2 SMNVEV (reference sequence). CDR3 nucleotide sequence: TGTGCCAGCAGGGGACAGATCTACGAGCAGTACTTC. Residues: CASRGQIYEQYF.

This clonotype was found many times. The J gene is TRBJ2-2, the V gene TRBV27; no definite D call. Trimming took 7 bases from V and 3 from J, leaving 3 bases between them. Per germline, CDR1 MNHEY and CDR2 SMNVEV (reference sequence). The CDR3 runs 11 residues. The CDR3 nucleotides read TGTGCCAGCAAGTACACCGGGGAGCTGTTTTTT. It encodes CASKYTGELFF.

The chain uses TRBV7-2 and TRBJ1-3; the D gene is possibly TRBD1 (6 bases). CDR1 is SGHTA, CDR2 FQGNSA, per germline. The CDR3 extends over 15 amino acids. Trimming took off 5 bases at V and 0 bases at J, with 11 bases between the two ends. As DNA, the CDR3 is TGTGCCAGCAGCGCTGACAGGTTCTCTGGAAACACCATATATTTT. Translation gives CASSADRFSGNTIYF.

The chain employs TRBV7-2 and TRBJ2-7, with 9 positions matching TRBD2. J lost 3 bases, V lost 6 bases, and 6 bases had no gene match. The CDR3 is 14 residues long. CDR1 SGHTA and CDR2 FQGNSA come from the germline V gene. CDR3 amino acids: CASSSRTSVYEQYF. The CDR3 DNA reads TGTGCCAGCAGTTCCAGGACTAGCGTCTACGAGCAGTACTTC.

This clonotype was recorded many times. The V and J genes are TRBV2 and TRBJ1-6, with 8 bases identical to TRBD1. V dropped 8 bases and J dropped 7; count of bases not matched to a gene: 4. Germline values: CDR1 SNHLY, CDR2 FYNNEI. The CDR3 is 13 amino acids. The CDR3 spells CASGQGMNSPLHF. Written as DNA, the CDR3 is TGTGCCAGCGGACAGGGAATGAATTCACCCCTCCACTTT.

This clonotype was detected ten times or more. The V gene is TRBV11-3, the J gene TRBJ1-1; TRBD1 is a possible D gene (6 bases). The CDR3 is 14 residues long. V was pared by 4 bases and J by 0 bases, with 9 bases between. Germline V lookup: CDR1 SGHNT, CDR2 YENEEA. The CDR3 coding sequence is TGTGCCAGCAGCTACGGGGGCGTGAACACTGAAGCTTTCTTT. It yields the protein CASSYGGVNTEAFF. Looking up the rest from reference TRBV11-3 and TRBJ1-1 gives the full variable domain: EAGVVQSPRYKIIEKKQPVAFWCNPISGHNTLYWYLQNLGQGPELLIRYENEEAVDDSQLPKDRFSAERLKGVDSTLKIQPAELGDSAVYLCASSYGGVNTEAFFGQGTRLTVV.

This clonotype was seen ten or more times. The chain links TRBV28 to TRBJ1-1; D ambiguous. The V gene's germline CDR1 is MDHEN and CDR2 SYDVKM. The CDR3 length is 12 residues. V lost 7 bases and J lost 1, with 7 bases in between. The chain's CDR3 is CASTPTNTEAFF. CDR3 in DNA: TGTGCCAGCACCCCCACGAACACTGAAGCTTTCTTT.

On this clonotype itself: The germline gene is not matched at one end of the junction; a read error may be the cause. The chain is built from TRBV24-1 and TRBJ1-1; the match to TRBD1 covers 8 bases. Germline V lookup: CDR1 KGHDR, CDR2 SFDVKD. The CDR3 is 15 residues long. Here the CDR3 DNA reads TGTGGCACCAGTGATGGGACAGGTGGTGACACTGAAGCTTTCTTT. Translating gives CGTSDGTGGDTEAFF.

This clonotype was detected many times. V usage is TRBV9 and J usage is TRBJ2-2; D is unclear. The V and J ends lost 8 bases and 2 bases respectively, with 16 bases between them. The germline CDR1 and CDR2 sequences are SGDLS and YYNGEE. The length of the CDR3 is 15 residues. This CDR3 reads CASSKGRPNTGELFF. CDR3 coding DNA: TGTGCCAGTTCGAAGGGCAGACCTAACACCGGGGAGCTGTTTTTT. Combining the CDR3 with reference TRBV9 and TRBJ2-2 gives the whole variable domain DSGVTQTPKHLITATGQRVTLRCSPRSGDLSVYWYQQSLDQGLQFLIQYYNGEERAKGNILERFSAQQFPDLHSELNLSSLELGDSALYFCASSKGRPNTGELFFGEGSRLTVL.

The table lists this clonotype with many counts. The CDR3 DNA sequence: TGCAGTGCTCGGGACGTTAGAGGATCTGAAGCTTTCTTT. Translating gives CSARDVRGSEAFF. The rearrangement joins TRBV20-1 to TRBJ1-1; tentatively, D is TRBD1 (5 bases). Germline-derived CDR1 and CDR2 are DFQATT and SNEGSKA (reference sequence). The V end lost 5 bases, the J end lost 6 bases, and 16 bases lay between the germline ends. The CDR3 totals 13 residues.

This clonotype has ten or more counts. The CDR3 bases are TGTGCCAGCAGCTCTGAGGGGTTAAGGAACACTGAAGCTTTCTTT. This encodes CASSSEGLRNTEAFF. The rearrangement links TRBV7-8 to TRBJ1-1, with a tentative D call TRBD1 (5 bases). The CDR3 consists of 15 residues. V was trimmed by 4 bases and J by 1 base, leaving 13 bases between them. The V gene's germline CDR1 is SGHVS and CDR2 FQNEAQ.

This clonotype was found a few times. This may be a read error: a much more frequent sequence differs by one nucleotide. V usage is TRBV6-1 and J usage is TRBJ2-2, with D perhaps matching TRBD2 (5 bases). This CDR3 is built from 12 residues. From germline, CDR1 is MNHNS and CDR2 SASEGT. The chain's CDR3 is CASTPGNGEQFF. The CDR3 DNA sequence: TGTGCCAGCACCCCCGGTAACGGGGAGCAGTTTTTT.

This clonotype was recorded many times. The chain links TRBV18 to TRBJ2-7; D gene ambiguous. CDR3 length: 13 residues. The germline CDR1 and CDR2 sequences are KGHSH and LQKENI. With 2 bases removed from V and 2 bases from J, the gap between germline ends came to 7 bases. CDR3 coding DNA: TGTGCCAGCTCACCAGGCGCCGCCTACGAGCAGTACTTC. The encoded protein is CASSPGAAYEQYF.

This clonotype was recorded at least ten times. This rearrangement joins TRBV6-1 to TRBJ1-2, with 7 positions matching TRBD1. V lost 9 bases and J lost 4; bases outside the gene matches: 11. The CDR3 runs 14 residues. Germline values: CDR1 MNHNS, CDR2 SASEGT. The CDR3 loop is CASRRGDSSYGYTF. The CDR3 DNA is TGTGCCAGTAGACGCGGGGACAGCAGCTATGGCTACACCTTC.

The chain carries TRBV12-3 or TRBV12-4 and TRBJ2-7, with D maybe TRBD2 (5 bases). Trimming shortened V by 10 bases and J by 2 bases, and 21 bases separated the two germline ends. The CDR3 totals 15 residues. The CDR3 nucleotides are TGTGCCATCACCAACTCAAGCGGACGCGCCTACGAGCAGTACTTC. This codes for CAITNSSGRAYEQYF.

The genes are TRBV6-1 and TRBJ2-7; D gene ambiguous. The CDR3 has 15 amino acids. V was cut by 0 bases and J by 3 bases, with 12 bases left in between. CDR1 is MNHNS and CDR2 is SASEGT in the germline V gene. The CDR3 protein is CASSEAGRLLYEQYF. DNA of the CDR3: TGTGCCAGCAGTGAAGCCGGTAGGCTCCTCTACGAGCAGTACTTC.

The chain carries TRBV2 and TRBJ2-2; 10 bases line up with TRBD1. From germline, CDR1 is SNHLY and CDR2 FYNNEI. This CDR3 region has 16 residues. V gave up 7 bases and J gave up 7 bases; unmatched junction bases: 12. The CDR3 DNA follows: TGTGCCAGCAACCCCCGGGGGACAGGGGCGGACGGGGAGCTGTTTTTT. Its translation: CASNPRGTGADGELFF.

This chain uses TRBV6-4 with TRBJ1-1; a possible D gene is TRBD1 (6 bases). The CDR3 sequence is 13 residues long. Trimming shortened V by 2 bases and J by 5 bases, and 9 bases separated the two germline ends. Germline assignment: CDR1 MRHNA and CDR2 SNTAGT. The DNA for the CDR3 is TGTGCCAGCAGTGACGCGACAGGAACTGAAGCTTTCTTT. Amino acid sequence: CASSDATGTEAFF.

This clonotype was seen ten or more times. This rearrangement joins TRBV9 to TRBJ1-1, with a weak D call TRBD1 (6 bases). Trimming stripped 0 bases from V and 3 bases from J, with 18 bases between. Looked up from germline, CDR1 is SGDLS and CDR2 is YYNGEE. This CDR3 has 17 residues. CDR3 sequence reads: CASSVEGRGAVDTEAFF. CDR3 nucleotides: TGTGCCAGCAGCGTAGAGGGCAGGGGTGCGGTCGACACTGAAGCTTTCTTT. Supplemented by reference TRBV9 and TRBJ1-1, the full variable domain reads DSGVTQTPKHLITATGQRVTLRCSPRSGDLSVYWYQQSLDQGLQFLIQYYNGEERAKGNILERFSAQQFPDLHSELNLSSLELGDSALYFCASSVEGRGAVDTEAFFGQGTRLTVV.

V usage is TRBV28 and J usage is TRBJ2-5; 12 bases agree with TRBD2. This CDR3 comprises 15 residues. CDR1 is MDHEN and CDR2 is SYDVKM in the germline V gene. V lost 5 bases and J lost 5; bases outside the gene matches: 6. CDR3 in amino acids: CASSPRTSGTETQYF. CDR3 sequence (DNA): TGTGCCAGCAGTCCCCGGACTAGCGGGACGGAGACCCAGTACTTC.